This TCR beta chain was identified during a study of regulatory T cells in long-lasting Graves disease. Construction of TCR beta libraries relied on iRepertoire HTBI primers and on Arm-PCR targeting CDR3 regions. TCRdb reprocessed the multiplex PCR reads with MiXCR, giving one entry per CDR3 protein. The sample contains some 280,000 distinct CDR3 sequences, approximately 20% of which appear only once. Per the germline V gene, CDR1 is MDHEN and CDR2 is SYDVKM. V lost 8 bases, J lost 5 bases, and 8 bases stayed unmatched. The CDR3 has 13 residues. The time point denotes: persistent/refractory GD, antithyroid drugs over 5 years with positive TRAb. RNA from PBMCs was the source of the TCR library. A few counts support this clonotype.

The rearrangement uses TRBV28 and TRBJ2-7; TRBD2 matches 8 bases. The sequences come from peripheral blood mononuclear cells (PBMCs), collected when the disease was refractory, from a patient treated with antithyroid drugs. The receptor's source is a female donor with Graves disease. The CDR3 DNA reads TGTGCCAGCTTCCCGGGGGGGAGACACGAGCAGTACTTC. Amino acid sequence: CASFPGGRHEQYF.